This TCR beta chain was profiled in a study of T cell clones after liver transplantation (dated by TCRdb to between 2019 and 2020). About the study as a whole: Samples were obtained from ITN030ST, a randomized trial in which withdrawal of immunosuppression was attempted within 2 years of liver transplantation. Donor-reactive T cell clones were identified by TCRbeta sequencing following a pre-transplant mixed lymphocyte reaction and were subsequently tracked in post-transplant blood. As an antigen-independent comparator for the donor-reactive sequences, third party-reactive TCRbeta sequences from pre-transplant MLRs were identified as well. Three of the eight recipients were HCV-positive; the others were transplanted for non-autoimmune, non-viral indications. Subjects received no induction therapy and standard immunosuppression until randomization at 12-24 months post-transplant. To count as tolerant, a recipient had to stay completely off immunosuppression for at least one year without liver enzymes climbing beyond twice the upper limit of normal. Blood samples were collected pre-transplant, pre-randomization before withdrawal, and post-randomization after either complete withdrawal or failed withdrawal. A cohort of 8 liver transplant recipients was studied, of whom 3 were classified as tolerant and 5 as non-tolerant.

The CDR3 runs 12 residues from the cysteine to the phenylalanine. Of the read, only the CDR3 DNA is kept; its 36 bases are in frame from base 1. Based on the germline V gene (reference sequence), the CDR1 and CDR2 sequences are SGHNT and YYREEE. V is clipped by 4 bases and J by 2 bases, and the sequence between their germline boundaries is 3 bases long. In light of the paper, this sample's time point label describes: pre-transplant. Unstimulated PBMCs, after thawing, were stained for CD3, CD4 and CD8 and then FACS-sorted into CD3+CD4+ and CD3+CD8+ populations. Each of the 8 studied subjects was randomized to immunosuppression withdrawal. The Qiagen DNeasy Blood and Tissue Kit was used to isolate genomic DNA. Overall results and qualifications from the work: Without allograft tissue specimens, donor-reactive T cells may have migrated into the graft rather than being deleted. In most of the 8 subjects, circulating donor-reactive CD4 TCRbeta sequences decreased significantly after transplant, regardless of tolerance or HCV status. Because of small, heterogeneous patient numbers and non-standardized post-transplant time points, the conclusions were only preliminary. Donor-reactive sequences declined more than third party-reactive ones, suggesting partial antigen-specific deletion unrelated to withdrawal success. When repertoire turnover was taken into account, detection of donor-reactive sequences was significantly reduced in 7 of 8 subjects for CD4 and in 8 of 8 subjects for CD8. In a couple of subjects, low numbers of available donor cells limited the measurable donor-reactive repertoire.

About this clone itself: Its antigen specificity is not known. The sample holds no much larger clone one base away, and base qualities are not on file.

High-throughput TCRbeta CDR3 sequencing of frozen genomic DNA was performed by immunoSEQ, with PCR amplification, mapping, bias correction and internal controls included. Concerning the study's data processing: Productive rearrangements were retained, and unique TCRbeta sequences were defined by the CDR3 nucleotide sequence together with the V and J gene. A sequence counted as donor-reactive only if the sequence showed at least 5-fold expansion in CFSE-low cells compared with unstimulated pre-transplant cells and had a frequency of at least 0.01%. To ensure at least 90% detection power, minimum frequency thresholds were set for each subject based on that subject's lowest-template unstimulated sample. Jensen-Shannon divergence between the top 1000 TCRbeta sequences post-transplant and pre-transplant was used to measure repertoire turnover. Two-sided Fisher's exact tests were used to test for changes in how often donor-reactive sequences were detected. Drawn from immuneACCESS, this table holds only the in-frame rearrangements with V and J called that TCRdb kept. Clones are partly lost; checked studies trace under half to an unresolved V gene and leave the rest unexplained. From that table come the V and J calls and clone size; the DNA was used to work out D and trimming. The sample table lists tens of thousands of clones, 90% of them with a count of one. The ten most abundant clones make up less than 3.5% of the sample.

The chain is assembled from TRBV5-4 and TRBJ2-2, with the D segment identity uncertain. The receptor was derived from a human donor who received a liver transplant. Specimen: CD4+ T cells from blood, collected before liver transplant. The sequence in DNA is TGTGCCAGCAGCCTTAACACCGGGGAGCTGTTTTTT. It translates as CASSLNTGELFF.